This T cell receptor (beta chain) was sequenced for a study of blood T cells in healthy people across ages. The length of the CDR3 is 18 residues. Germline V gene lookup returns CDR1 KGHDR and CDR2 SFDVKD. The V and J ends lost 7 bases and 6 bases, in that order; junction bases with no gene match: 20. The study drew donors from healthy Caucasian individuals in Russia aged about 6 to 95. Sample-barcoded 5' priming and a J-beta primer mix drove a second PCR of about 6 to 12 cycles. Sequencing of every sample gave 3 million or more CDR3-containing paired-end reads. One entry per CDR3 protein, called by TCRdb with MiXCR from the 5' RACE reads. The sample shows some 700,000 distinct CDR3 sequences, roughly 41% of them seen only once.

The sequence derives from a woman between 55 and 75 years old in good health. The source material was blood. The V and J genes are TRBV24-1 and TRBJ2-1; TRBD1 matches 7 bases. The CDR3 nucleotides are TGTGCCACCAGAAGGATGCCTGGTTCGGGGCCAGGGGGCAATGAGCAGTTCTTC. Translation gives CATRRMPGSGPGGNEQFF.